These 17 T cell receptor beta chains came from one sample sequenced in a study of human T cells and chemical hapten exposure. The time point was: pre-sensitization, week 0. The treatment was: therapeutic diphenylcyclopropenone sensitization with weekly scalp DPC. One entry per CDR3 protein results from TCRdb running MiXCR on the RACE reads. The sample lists 60,000 to 80,000 distinct CDR3 sequences, 5.5% to 7.5% occurring once. The source was whole blood, collected in connection with sensitization to the hapten diphenylcyclopropenone (DPC). Receptors were obtained from a woman in her twenties or thirties with alopecia areata. Some clones in this sample may be carry-over from other donors' samples.

This clonotype has a handful of counts. The chain carries TRBV20-1 and TRBJ2-1; D not certain. Between the trimmed V and J ends, which lost 3 bases and 2 bases, there was a span of 14 bases. This CDR3 contains 15 residues. The germline V gene encodes CDR1 DFQATT and CDR2 SNEGSKA (reference sequence). CDR3 sequence: CSASDTNPPYNEQFF. DNA of the CDR3: TGCAGTGCTAGTGACACGAATCCCCCCTACAATGAGCAGTTCTTC.

This clonotype was recorded many times. The V call is TRBV11-2, the J call TRBJ2-4; no clear D. This CDR3 region has 11 residues. Germline loops: CDR1 SGHAT, CDR2 FQNNGV. The V gene lost 3 bases and the J gene lost 10 bases, with 7 bases spanning the gap. CDR3 DNA: TGTGCCAGCAGCTTGAAGCAAATTCAGTACTTC. Protein product: CASSLKQIQYF. Based on the CDR3 plus reference TRBV11-2 and TRBJ2-4, the full variable domain is EAGVAQSPRYKIIEKRQSVAFWCNPISGHATLYWYQQILGQGPKLLIQFQNNGVVDDSQLPKDRFSAERLKGVDSTLKIQPAKLEDSAVYLCASSLKQIQYFGAGTRLSVL.

The CDR3 nucleotides are TGTGCCAGCAGGGACCCCGGGACAGGGTTTGGCTACACCTTC. Its protein product is CASRDPGTGFGYTF. The chain is built from TRBV11-2 and TRBJ1-2; TRBD1 matches at 9 bases. Germline CDR1 SGHAT, CDR2 FQNNGV. CDR3 length equals 14 residues. V lost 6 bases and J lost 7; bases outside the gene matches: 9.

This clonotype was observed at least ten times. The chain links TRBV5-1 to TRBJ2-2; no clear D. Germline loops: CDR1 SGHRS, CDR2 YFSETQ. The CDR3 has 14 residues. The V end was cut by 7 bases, the J end by 2 bases, with 12 bases between. CDR3 loop: CASAPYTNTGELFF. In nucleotides, the CDR3 is TGCGCCAGCGCACCTTATACAAACACCGGGGAGCTGTTTTTT.

The chain recombines TRBV21-1 with TRBJ1-1; the table's D gene call, TRBD1, was not cross checked with the DNA. TRBV21-1 is flagged as a pseudogene. This CDR3 is built from 19 residues. CDR3: CASSLPRQDRQQTDTEAFF. As DNA, the CDR3 is TGTGCCAGCAGTCTCCCCCGTCAGGACAGACAGCAGACCGACACTGAAGCTTTCTTT.

This clonotype was counted ten times or more. The chain carries TRBV12-3 or TRBV12-4 and TRBJ2-4, with TRBD1 identical over 7 bases. This CDR3 spans 15 amino acids. Trimming took 0 bases from V and 7 from J; bases not matched to a gene: 6. The CDR3 loop is CASSLARPGGNIQYF. The CDR3 DNA sequence: TGTGCCAGCAGTTTAGCGCGTCCAGGGGGTAACATTCAGTACTTC.

This clonotype was seen at least ten times. The chain joins TRBV2 to TRBJ1-5; no firm D call. With 3 bases removed from V and 0 bases from J, the gap between germline ends came to 6 bases. The CDR3 is 14 residues long. Per the germline V gene, CDR1 is SNHLY and CDR2 is FYNNEI. In nucleotides, the CDR3 is TGTGCCAGCAGTGAGGCCAGTAGCAATCAGCCCCAGCATTTT. Its protein product is CASSEASSNQPQHF.

This rearrangement joins TRBV5-4 to TRBJ2-3; D gene ambiguous. Germline CDR1 reads SGHNT; CDR2 reads YYREEE (reference sequence). The ends were cut back, 4 bases at V and 6 bases at J, with 12 bases in the middle. This CDR3 contains 13 residues. The chain's CDR3 is CASSPRRADTQYF. The CDR3 region has the DNA TGTGCCAGCAGCCCCCGCCGGGCGGATACGCAGTATTTT.

This clonotype was seen ten or more times. V usage is TRBV25-1 and J usage is TRBJ2-1; TRBD1 is a possible D gene (5 bases). CDR3 length: 16 amino acids. V dropped 3 bases and J dropped 0 bases, with 12 bases sitting between them. Germline V lookup: CDR1 MGHDK, CDR2 SYGVNS. The CDR3 bases are TGTGCCAGCAGTGAGCCAGGGCCGAGCTCCTACAATGAGCAGTTCTTC. It specifies CASSEPGPSSYNEQFF.

This chain connects TRBV7-9 to TRBJ1-1; TRBD1 agrees at 9 bases. Trimming took 2 bases from V and 4 from J; bases not matched to a gene: 8. CDR3 length: 16 amino acids. In germline, CDR1 is SEHNR, CDR2 FQNEAQ (reference sequence). The CDR3 nucleotides are TGTGCCAGCAGCTTACCCACAGGGGGCGCCGGCACTGAAGCTTTCTTT. This codes for CASSLPTGGAGTEAFF.

V is TRBV6-1 and J is TRBJ1-1; perhaps TRBD1 as D (5 bases). This CDR3 has 13 residues. Trimming removed 7 bases at V and 6 bases at J, with 15 bases between. CDR1 and CDR2 (germline): MNHNS, SASEGT. The CDR3 DNA reads as TGTGCCAGCACTATCAGACAGCCTCCTGAAGCTTTCTTT. Translating gives CASTIRQPPEAFF.

At least ten counts were recorded for this clonotype. The chain couples TRBV6-1 to TRBJ1-2; a weak D match, TRBD1 (5 bases). CDR1 is MNHNS, CDR2 SASEGT, per germline. CDR3 size: 15 residues. Trimming took 0 bases from V and 4 from J, leaving 12 bases between them. CDR3 sequence: CASSEAAGSGYGYTF. The CDR3 region has the DNA TGTGCCAGCAGTGAAGCGGCAGGGTCCGGCTATGGCTACACCTTC.

This clonotype was seen more than once but under ten times. The chain recombines TRBV6-2 or TRBV6-3 with TRBJ2-7; D is undetermined. The CDR3 extends over 12 amino acids. Germline loops: CDR1 MNHEY, CDR2 SVGEGT. V lost 8 bases and J 0 bases, leaving 8 bases between the germline ends. The CDR3 protein is CASVGGSYEQYF. The DNA for the CDR3 is TGTGCCAGCGTGGGCGGCTCCTACGAGCAGTACTTC.

This clonotype was found many times. The gene calls are TRBV4-1 and TRBJ2-7; the D is unclear. Trimming stripped 0 bases from V and 1 base from J, with 7 bases between. The CDR3 spans 14 residues. Germline lookup yields CDR1 MGHRA and CDR2 YSYEKL. CDR3 sequence: CASSQEFTSYEQYF. Here the CDR3 DNA reads TGCGCCAGCAGCCAAGAGTTCACATCCTACGAGCAGTACTTC.

This clonotype has at least ten counts. J is TRBJ1-2 and V is TRBV5-1; 7 bases are shared with TRBD1. Germline CDR1 and CDR2: SGHRS and YFSETQ. Trimming cost V 4 bases and J 4 bases; bases outside gene matches: 4. The CDR3 is 13 residues long. This CDR3 is CASSTGQVYGYTF. In DNA form, the CDR3 reads TGCGCCAGCAGCACCGGACAGGTCTATGGCTACACCTTC.

This clonotype occurred many times. The chain recombines TRBV5-1 with TRBJ2-3, with 8 bases aligning to TRBD2. CDR1 is SGHRS, CDR2 YFSETQ, per germline. CDR3 length: 17 amino acids. V lost 0 bases and J lost 4; bases outside the gene matches: 10. CDR3 region: CASSLDGAAGGPDTQYF. The CDR3 nucleotides read TGCGCCAGCAGCTTGGACGGCGCGGCGGGGGGACCAGATACGCAGTATTTT.

The chain carries TRBV18 and TRBJ2-7; TRBD1 aligns across 11 bases. Germline assignment: CDR1 KGHSH and CDR2 LQKENI. The V and J ends lost 3 bases and 3 bases, in that order; junction bases with no gene match: 7. The CDR3 has 16 residues. CDR3 sequence reads: CASSPPGTGGIYEQYF. The CDR3 nucleotides are TGTGCCAGCTCACCCCCCGGGACAGGGGGAATCTACGAGCAGTACTTC.